The 30 T cell receptor beta chains in this list originate from one sample, sequenced in a study of T-cell memory formation after mild COVID-19. TCRdb called the 5' RACE reads again in MiXCR, with one record for every CDR3 protein. This sample yields 580,000 or so distinct CDR3 sequences, of which about 18% are seen a single time; about 7.5% belongs to the top ten. Sequences were obtained from PBMCs or a T cell subset sorted from them (not recorded which). These receptors all stem from an adult woman who had mild COVID-19 (a few samples of this study predate the infection). Cell type and time point are not known.

This clonotype was counted ten times or more. The genes are TRBV6-1 and TRBJ2-1; 13 bases line up with TRBD2. Germline V CDR1 and CDR2: MNHNS, SASEGT. The trim removed 1 base at V and 6 bases at J, leaving 0 bases unmatched. This CDR3 is 15 amino acids long. The CDR3 reads CASSEGTSGSNEQFF. Here the CDR3 DNA reads TGTGCCAGCAGTGAAGGGACTAGCGGGAGCAATGAGCAGTTCTTC.

This clonotype was counted between two and nine times. The chain uses TRBV20-1 and TRBJ1-2; 8 nucleotides agree with TRBD1. The CDR3 loop spans 15 amino acids. CDR1 is DFQATT and CDR2 is SNEGSKA in the germline V gene (reference sequence). J lost 4 bases, V lost 4 bases, and 11 bases had no gene match. The CDR3 loop reads CSAIGQGIPGYGYTF. CDR3 bases: TGCAGTGCTATAGGACAGGGCATACCTGGCTATGGCTACACCTTC.

The rearrangement joins TRBV12-3 or TRBV12-4 to TRBJ2-1, with D unresolved. The CDR3 has 12 amino acids. V was shortened by 10 bases and J by 3 bases, with 10 bases between the two germline ends. CDR3: CATLDVYNEQFF. The CDR3 DNA reads as TGTGCCACCTTGGATGTCTACAATGAGCAGTTCTTC.

This chain connects TRBV30 to TRBJ2-2; D unresolved. Between the trimmed V and J ends, which lost 6 bases and 0 bases, there was a span of 11 bases. The CDR3 totals 14 residues. CDR1 and CDR2 (germline): GTSNPN, SVGIG (reference sequence). For the CDR3, the DNA is TGTGCCTGTTCGGGCTTTACGAACACCGGGGAGCTGTTTTTT. This translates into CACSGFTNTGELFF.

This clonotype has a handful of counts. The chain employs TRBV10-3 and TRBJ1-6; the D gene is possibly TRBD1 (6 bases). Germline assignment: CDR1 ENHRY and CDR2 SYGVKD. This CDR3 region has 16 residues. V lost 0 bases to trimming and J lost 7 bases, with 13 bases between them. The CDR3 loop is CAISESRGTANSPLHF. In nucleotides, the CDR3 is TGTGCCATCAGTGAGTCGAGGGGGACGGCGAATTCACCCCTCCACTTT.

This clonotype has only a few counts. V gene TRBV2 combines with J gene TRBJ2-5, with D possibly being TRBD1 (5 bases). The CDR3 is made up of 14 amino acids. CDR1 is SNHLY, CDR2 FYNNEI, per germline. V lost 7 bases, J lost 5 bases, and 17 bases lay in between. The chain's CDR3 is CASTRATSFETQYF. For the CDR3, the DNA is TGTGCCAGCACCAGGGCTACATCTTTCGAGACCCAGTACTTC.

In its sample, this clonotype was seen many times. The gene calls are TRBV18 and TRBJ1-1; no reliable D call. This CDR3 comprises 12 residues. Germline lookup yields CDR1 KGHSH and CDR2 LQKENI. V lost 0 bases to trimming and J lost 10 bases, with 9 bases between them. The CDR3 loop is CASSPPFAAAFF. The CDR3 DNA is TGTGCCAGCTCACCACCGTTTGCCGCAGCTTTCTTT.

The V and J genes are TRBV12-3 or TRBV12-4 and TRBJ2-7; TRBD1 aligns across 10 bases. The CDR3 sequence is 14 residues long. V was pared by 4 bases and J by 6 bases, with 6 bases of the junction left unmatched. CDR3 sequence (DNA): TGTGCCAGCAGTTGGGACAGGGGCCTCTTCGAGCAGTACTTC. Its translation: CASSWDRGLFEQYF.

This clonotype was observed a few times. The genes are TRBV13 and TRBJ1-4, with D perhaps TRBD1 (6 bases). CDR3 length equals 17 residues. CDR1 is PRHDT and CDR2 is FYEKMQ in the germline V gene (reference sequence). Trimming pared 2 bases from V and 1 base from J, leaving 14 bases between. The CDR3: CASSLKAAGETNEKLFF. In DNA, the CDR3 is TGTGCCAGCAGCTTAAAAGCGGCAGGGGAAACTAATGAAAAACTGTTTTTT.

The rearrangement links TRBV7-9 to TRBJ1-1; TRBD1 matches 8 bases. This CDR3 region has 16 residues. Germline V lookup: CDR1 SEHNR, CDR2 FQNEAQ (reference sequence). The V and J ends lost 4 bases and 0 bases, in that order; junction bases with no gene match: 7. CDR3 bases: TGTGCCAGCAGCTCGCGGACAGGGCCCTTGAACACTGAAGCTTTCTTT. Protein product: CASSSRTGPLNTEAFF. Supplemented by reference TRBV7-9 and TRBJ1-1, the full variable domain reads DTGVSQNPRHKITKRGQNVTFRCDPISEHNRLYWYRQTLGQGPEFLTYFQNEAQLEKSRLLSDRFSAERPKGSFSTLEIQRTEQGDSAMYLCASSSRTGPLNTEAFFGQGTRLTVV.

At least ten counts were recorded for this clonotype. The chain is built from TRBV5-1 and TRBJ2-7; 11 nucleotides agree with TRBD1. Germline V CDR1 and CDR2: SGHRS, YFSETQ. This CDR3 is 15 amino acids long. V lost 4 bases and J lost 6; bases outside the gene matches: 9. CDR3 bases: TGCGCCAGCAGCATGACCGGACAGGGGGCGATCGAGCAGTACTTC. Translation: CASSMTGQGAIEQYF.

The chain carries TRBV7-2 and TRBJ2-7; no firm D call. The CDR3 covers 13 residues. Trimming pared 1 base from V and 6 bases from J, leaving 10 bases between. Germline assignment: CDR1 SGHTA and CDR2 FQGNSA. CDR3 coding DNA: TGTGCCAGCAGCTTAGGCTTCTTTAGCGAGCAGTACTTC. Translating it yields CASSLGFFSEQYF.

The V gene is TRBV7-9, the J gene TRBJ2-2, with D possibly matching TRBD1 (6 bases). The V gene's germline CDR1 is SEHNR and CDR2 FQNEAQ (reference sequence). The CDR3 covers 14 residues. The V gene lost 6 bases and the J gene lost 3 bases, with 11 bases spanning the gap. As DNA, the CDR3 is TGTGCCAGCAGACCGGACAGTTACACCGGGGAGCTGTTTTTT. Translation gives CASRPDSYTGELFF.

This chain links TRBV29-1 with TRBJ1-4; tentatively, D is TRBD1 (6 bases). The CDR3 spans 13 residues. V lost 6 bases and J 8 bases, leaving 16 bases between the germline ends. Germline V CDR1 and CDR2: SQVTM, ANQGSEA. The CDR3 DNA reads TGCAGCGTGGCTAACAGGGCCCACGAAAAACTGTTTTTT. Translated, it gives CSVANRAHEKLFF.

In DNA, the CDR3 is TGCAGTATTACCGGGACAGCTATGAACACTGAAGCTTTCTTT. It translates to CSITGTAMNTEAFF. J is TRBJ1-1 and V is TRBV20-1; 7 nucleotides align to TRBD1. CDR1 is DFQATT, CDR2 SNEGSKA, per germline (reference sequence). J gave up 0 bases and V 8 bases, and 9 bases lay outside the gene matches. This CDR3 has 14 amino acids.

This clonotype was detected only a few times. The rearrangement links TRBV10-3 to TRBJ2-5; 9 bases agree with TRBD2. Germline V gene data show CDR1 as ENHRY and CDR2 as SYGVKD. This CDR3 spans 17 amino acids. V trimming: 0 bases; J trimming: 5 bases; junction bases outside the gene matches: 10. As DNA, the CDR3 is TGTGCCATCAGTGAGTCCCCTCGACTAGCGGACTTCGAGACCCAGTACTTC. As protein: CAISESPRLADFETQYF.

J is TRBJ1-2 and V is TRBV29-1; TRBD1 is a possible D gene (6 bases). CDR1 and CDR2 (germline): SQVTM, ANQGSEA. Between the trimmed V and J ends, which lost 7 bases and 2 bases, there was a span of 11 bases. The CDR3 covers 12 residues. The CDR3: CSGRTGNYGYTF. CDR3 bases: TGCAGCGGCAGAACAGGGAACTATGGCTACACCTTC.

The CDR3 DNA follows: TGCGCCAGCAGCCTGTATGTCCATTACAACACCGGGGAGCTGTTTTTT. This gives the protein CASSLYVHYNTGELFF. The chain employs TRBV4-3 and TRBJ2-2, with D unclear. The germline V and J ends were trimmed by 4 bases and 2 bases, with 14 bases remaining between them. Germline V CDR1 and CDR2: LGHNA, YSLEER. The CDR3 totals 16 residues.

V is TRBV9 and J is TRBJ1-1, with D possibly TRBD1 on 6 matching bases. The germline gives CDR1 SGDLS, CDR2 YYNGEE. This CDR3 has 15 residues. The V end lost 2 bases, the J end lost 3 bases, and 14 bases lay between the germline ends. Written as DNA, the CDR3 is TGTGCCAGCAGCGTGACGGGGGCGAAAGACACTGAAGCTTTCTTT. Protein: CASSVTGAKDTEAFF.

V and J are TRBV12-3 or TRBV12-4 and TRBJ2-1, with a possible D match to TRBD2 (5 bases). The length of the CDR3 is 15 residues. The ends were cut back, 7 bases at V and 0 bases at J, with 13 bases in the middle. The CDR3 DNA follows: TGTGCCAGCATCCCAGCGGTCGACTCCTACAATGAGCAGTTCTTC. It is translated as CASIPAVDSYNEQFF.

This chain links TRBV29-1 with TRBJ1-1, with 9 bases aligning to TRBD1. Germline V gives CDR1 SQVTM, CDR2 ANQGSEA. The CDR3 extends over 13 amino acids. J was trimmed by 5 bases and V by 5 bases; bases with no gene match: 6. The CDR3 reads CSVYSQGATEAFF. CDR3 in DNA: TGCAGCGTTTATTCACAGGGGGCGACTGAAGCTTTCTTT.

V is TRBV29-1 and J is TRBJ2-1; a weak D match, TRBD1 (6 bases). The CDR3 covers 13 residues. Per the germline V gene, CDR1 is SQVTM and CDR2 is ANQGSEA. Trimming took off 6 bases at V and 7 bases at J, with 16 bases between the two ends. CDR3: CSVDIQGWNEQFF. In DNA form, the CDR3 reads TGCAGCGTGGACATACAGGGATGGAATGAGCAGTTCTTC.

This clonotype was seen a few times. The chain recombines TRBV11-2 with TRBJ1-3; D possibly corresponds to TRBD1 (5 bases). Germline-derived CDR1 and CDR2 are SGHAT and FQNNGV. The V gene lost 4 bases and the J gene lost 2 bases, with 24 bases spanning the gap. The CDR3 runs 19 residues. The CDR3 DNA follows: TGTGCCAGCAGCTCCCGTGGCCAAATGTTCCAGGGAGCTGGAAACACCATATATTTT. Translation gives CASSSRGQMFQGAGNTIYF.

This clonotype occurred many times. The CDR3 DNA sequence: TGTGCCAGCAGCCCCAGGTTAACCGGGGAGCTGTTTTTT. Translation: CASSPRLTGELFF. V and J are TRBV12-3 or TRBV12-4 and TRBJ2-2, with D unresolved. This CDR3 has 13 residues. With 6 bases removed from V and 5 bases from J, the gap between germline ends came to 10 bases.

The CDR3: CASSPSDPPTDTQYF. In DNA, the CDR3 is TGTGCCAGCAGCCCTTCGGACCCCCCGACAGATACGCAGTATTTT. The genes are TRBV9 and TRBJ2-3; no reliable D call. The V gene lost 4 bases and the J gene lost 3 bases, with 15 bases spanning the gap. The germline V gene has CDR1 SGDLS and CDR2 YYNGEE. The CDR3 sequence is 15 residues long.

Only a few counts were recorded for this clonotype. The V gene is TRBV27, the J gene TRBJ2-7; 8 positions agree with TRBD1. The CDR3 is 15 amino acids. Germline CDR1 is MNHEY and CDR2 is SMNVEV (reference sequence). V was clipped by 4 bases and J by 0 bases; unmatched bases: 5. The CDR3 DNA is TGTGCCAGCAGTTCCAAAGGGACAGGCTCCTACGAGCAGTACTTC. Translation: CASSSKGTGSYEQYF.

This clonotype was detected only a few times. The V gene is TRBV20-1, the J gene TRBJ2-7; D ambiguous. CDR3 size: 11 residues. Looked up from germline, CDR1 is DFQATT and CDR2 is SNEGSKA (reference sequence). V gave up 4 bases and J gave up 5 bases, with 9 bases separating them. CDR3 loop: CSATKVDEQYF. DNA of the CDR3: TGCAGTGCTACGAAGGTCGACGAGCAGTACTTC.

This chain connects TRBV7-2 to TRBJ1-3; weak D call: TRBD1 (6 bases). The CDR3 contains 15 residues. Looked up from germline, CDR1 is SGHTA and CDR2 is FQGNSA. Deletions cut 1 base from V and 4 bases from J, with 11 bases between. DNA of the CDR3: TGTGCCAGCAGCTTAGACCCAGGGGCGGGAAACACCATATATTTT. Amino acids: CASSLDPGAGNTIYF.

A few counts support this clonotype. This sequence joins TRBV12-3 or TRBV12-4 and TRBJ2-3; D may be TRBD1 (5 bases). Trimming stripped 8 bases from V and 1 base from J, with 10 bases between. The CDR3 runs to 13 residues. The CDR3 DNA sequence: TGTGCCAGCCAGGGTTGGGGCACAGATACGCAGTATTTT. It yields the protein CASQGWGTDTQYF.

The J gene is TRBJ1-5, the V gene TRBV28, with D perhaps TRBD1 (6 bases). The germline gives CDR1 MDHEN, CDR2 SYDVKM. The V end lost 6 bases, the J end lost 2 bases, and 14 bases lay between the germline ends. CDR3 size: 15 residues. DNA of the CDR3: TGTGCCAGCAGCCGATCAGGGGTACGCAATCAGCCCCAGCATTTT. Protein product: CASSRSGVRNQPQHF.